These T cell receptor beta chains were read from a single sample in a study of blood T cell repertoires in COVID-19. Method: immunoSEQ multiplex PCR; TCRdb's copy keeps in-frame clones and lacks some. The sample has some 150,000 clones, around 81% seen once. Sequences were obtained from peripheral blood. All receptors derive from a human donor in a cohort sampled during active COVID-19. CDR3s include the opening cysteine and the closing phenylalanine or tryptophan. A D gene is named only where the DNA matches it firmly. Size is omitted from some rows. Given values are once, few, many or a class for expanded clones.

cdr3_nt cdr3_aa cdr3_length d_call v_call clone_size j_call
TGTGCCAGCAGCCTCTTCTTGAACACTGAAGCTTTCTTT CASSLFLNTEAFF 13 NA TRBV3-1/TRBV3-2 medium-sized TRBJ1-1
TGTGCCAGCAGCTCAGATCTAATAGGGTCAGGGTACAATGAGCAGTTCTTC CASSSDLIGSGYNEQFF 17 NA TRBV7-3 once TRBJ2-1
TGTGCCAGTAGCCGTACAGGGAGCAATCAGCCCCAGCATTTT CASSRTGSNQPQHF 14 NA TRBV19 NA TRBJ1-5
TGTGCCAGCAGCCGCGCCGGGACAGTTTACAATGAGCAGTTCTTC CASSRAGTVYNEQFF 15 TRBD1 TRBV11-2 NA TRBJ2-1
TGTGCTAGTGGTTTGGAGCGTCTCCGGGAGACCCAGTACTTC CASGLERLRETQYF 14 NA TRBV12-5 many TRBJ2-5
TGTGCCAGCAGCTTATCCTCTGCTAGTCTGGATACGCAGTATTTT CASSLSSASLDTQYF 15 NA TRBV7-3 NA TRBJ2-3
TGTGCCAGCAGCTTGGCCAGTCAGGAAGACAATCAGCCCCAGCATTTT CASSLASQEDNQPQHF 16 NA TRBV5-6 NA TRBJ1-5
TGTGCCAGCAGTTGGGGGGGCGGGTCGAACACCGGGGAGCTGTTTTTT CASSWGGGSNTGELFF 16 NA TRBV27 NA TRBJ2-2
TGCGCCAGCAGCAACCGGGACAGGGTTCCTCAAGAGACCCAGTACTTC CASSNRDRVPQETQYF 16 TRBD1 TRBV5-1 NA TRBJ2-5
TGTGCCAGCAGTCTAATAGCGGAGGCCGGGGAGCTGTTTTTT CASSLIAEAGELFF 14 NA TRBV6-6 NA TRBJ2-2
TGCGCCAGCAGCCAAGATGGCAGGAAGAAGAACACTGAAGCTTTCTTT CASSQDGRKKNTEAFF 16 NA TRBV4-3 NA TRBJ1-1
TGTGCCAGCAGCCCCCTCGCCAGGGGGCAGACTGAAGCTTTCTTT CASSPLARGQTEAFF 15 TRBD1 TRBV9 NA TRBJ1-1
TGCGCCAGCAGCCCGGGATTAGTAGCATCCCCTACCAATGAGCAGTTCTTC CASSPGLVASPTNEQFF 17 NA TRBV5-1 NA TRBJ2-1
TGTGCCAGCAGCGTAGACGGTCGCACAGATACGCAGTATTTT CASSVDGRTDTQYF 14 NA TRBV9 NA TRBJ2-3
TGTGCCAGCAGCCCGCCCTGGGGGGGAGGGTACGAGCAGTACTTC CASSPPWGGGYEQYF 15 TRBD2 TRBV3-1/TRBV3-2 NA TRBJ2-7